Sequencing of this TCR beta chain was carried out in a study of CD8+ T cells in alopecia areata. This clone has just a few counts. CDR3 length equals 12 residues. The V gene's germline CDR1 is MDHEN and CDR2 SYDVKM. Trimming took 8 bases from V and 3 from J, leaving 11 bases between them. Following RNA extraction, reverse transcription yielded cDNA that acted as the sequencing template. The protocol was immunoSEQ multiplex PCR, while the TCRdb copy is restricted to in-frame clones and leaves out a portion. Among over 85,000 clones listed, 40% to 45% were seen once. The receptor was derived from a human donor with alopecia areata. The chain recombines TRBV28 with TRBJ2-7; D perhaps matches TRBD2 (5 bases). Sequencing used CD4+ T cells sorted from blood. CDR3 region: CASAQRDYEQYF. DNA of the CDR3: TGTGCCAGCGCCCAGAGGGACTACGAGCAGTACTTC.